This entry lists 17 T cell receptor beta chains sequenced from one sample in a study of T cells in Graves' hyperthyroidism and ophthalmopathy (dated by TCRdb to the late 2010s). Libraries were prepared through multiplex PCR. TCRdb lists the instrument as Illumina HiSeq 2000. The TCR beta CDR3 regions were amplified from RNA transcripts. The first round of RT-PCR for the TCR CDR3 was performed with the HTBI primer set and the Qiagen OneStep RT-PCR kit. TCRdb ran its own pipeline on the public reads, namely fastp trimming at Q25 and MiXCR clone calling, and kept in-frame beta chains. All rows with the same CDR3 protein become a single entry with the most common DNA and genes. The table for this sample lists 500,000 to 600,000 distinct CDR3 sequences; around 20% of them were counted only once. Jointly, the top ten make up 47% of the sample. The sample comprised blood. These receptor sequences come from a man aged 35-49 years with Graves' ophthalmopathy.

This clonotype was counted many times. The rearrangement joins TRBV3-1 to TRBJ1-1, with D perhaps matching TRBD1 (5 bases). The V end lost 4 bases, the J end lost 4 bases, and 13 bases lay between the germline ends. This CDR3 has 14 residues. From germline, CDR1 is LGHDT and CDR2 YNNKEL (reference sequence). CDR3: CASSPKIGATEAFF. For the CDR3, the DNA is TGTGCCAGCAGCCCTAAGATAGGGGCCACTGAAGCTTTCTTT. Full variable domain (missing parts from reference TRBV3-1 and TRBJ1-1): DTAVSQTPKYLVTQMGNDKSIKCEQNLGHDTMYWYKQDSKKFLKIMFSYNNKELIINETVPNRFSPKSPDKAHLNLHINSLELGDSAVYFCASSPKIGATEAFFGQGTRLTVV.

In nucleotides, the CDR3 is TGCAGTGCTAGAGATCCCGACAGGATCAATCAGCCCCAGCATTTT. The encoded protein is CSARDPDRINQPQHF. The chain couples TRBV20-1 to TRBJ1-5, with TRBD1 as a possible D gene (6 bases). The CDR3 runs 15 residues. V was clipped by 0 bases and J by 3 bases, with 12 bases between them. Germline CDR1 reads DFQATT; CDR2 reads SNEGSKA (reference sequence).

The rearrangement uses TRBV7-9 and TRBJ1-1; no reliable D call. Between the trimmed V and J ends, which lost 5 bases and 0 bases, there was a span of 13 bases. The CDR3 is 15 residues long. Germline loops: CDR1 SEHNR, CDR2 FQNEAQ (reference sequence). The CDR3 DNA reads as TGTGCCAGCAGCAACCGACTGGGGTTGAACACTGAAGCTTTCTTT. Translated, it gives CASSNRLGLNTEAFF.

As to this clonotype: The junction shows a germline mismatch at one end, possibly a read error. The chain combines TRBV20-1 with TRBJ2-7, with 7 bases fitting TRBD1. Germline V gene sequence: CDR1 DFQATT, CDR2 SNEGSKA (reference sequence). The CDR3 spans 13 residues. DNA for the CDR3: TGCAGTGCTAGTGACCAGGGGGTTTACGAGCAGTGCTTC. As protein: CSASDQGVYEQCF.

To note about this clonotype: A much larger clone lies one base from this, so it may be a read error. This chain links TRBV27 with TRBJ2-1, with a possible D match to TRBD1 (6 bases). The J call may be faulty, since TRBJ2-7 better matches the DNA end. There are 15 residues in the CDR3. Per germline, CDR1 MNHEY and CDR2 SMNVEV (reference sequence). For the CDR3, the DNA is TGTGCCAGCAGTTCCGCCCGACAGGTATACAATGAGCAGTACTTC. This sequence encodes CASSSARQVYNEQYF.

Only a few counts were recorded for this clonotype. CDR3 sequence: CSAPLGLAPSSGANVLTF. The DNA of the CDR3 is TGCAGTGCCCCCCTGGGACTAGCGCCTAGCTCTGGGGCCAACGTCCTGACTTTC. This chain joins TRBV20-1 and TRBJ2-6; 10 positions match TRBD2. This CDR3 comprises 18 residues. From germline, CDR1 is DFQATT and CDR2 SNEGSKA (reference sequence). After removal of 6 bases from V and 0 bases from J, the junction contained 11 bases not matched to a gene.

This clonotype was counted ten times or more. The chain uses TRBV12-3 or TRBV12-4 and TRBJ2-7; 8 bases are shared with TRBD1. CDR3 size: 16 residues. V lost 1 base to trimming and J lost 3 bases; unmatched junction nucleotides: 8. CDR3 in amino acids: CASSLVSGQGGYEQYF. The CDR3 DNA sequence: TGTGCCAGCAGTTTAGTGTCCGGACAGGGCGGCTACGAGCAGTACTTC.

In this sample, this clonotype turned up a few times. The chain recombines TRBV24-1 with TRBJ2-5; 8 nucleotides match TRBD1. Germline trimming cut 1 base from V and 6 bases from J; bases unmatched to any gene: 6. Germline CDR1 KGHDR, CDR2 SFDVKD. This CDR3 is built from 15 residues. The CDR3 DNA reads as TGTGCCACCAGTGATTTTACAGGGGGAAGAAAGACCCAGTACTTC. This sequence encodes CATSDFTGGRKTQYF.

This CDR3 is CSAPIWGASDEQYF. The CDR3 nucleotides are TGCAGTGCTCCGATTTGGGGGGCTTCTGACGAGCAGTACTTC. The rearrangement links TRBV20-1 to TRBJ2-7; perhaps D is TRBD1 or TRBD2 (6 bases each). This CDR3 is built from 14 residues. The germline CDR1 and CDR2 sequences are DFQATT and SNEGSKA (reference sequence). V shed 5 bases and J shed 5 bases, with 19 bases lying between them.

This clonotype was observed at least ten times. V and J are TRBV7-8 and TRBJ2-2, with TRBD2 matching 7 bases. With V trimmed by 3 bases and J by 7 bases, 11 bases remained unmatched. From germline, CDR1 is SGHVS and CDR2 FQNEAQ. This CDR3 region has 16 residues. CDR3 residues: CASSLGLAAPNGELFF. In nucleotides, the CDR3 is TGTGCCAGCAGCTTGGGGCTAGCGGCCCCCAACGGGGAGCTGTTTTTT.

This clonotype was counted ten times or more. In nucleotides, the CDR3 is TGTGCCAGCAGCTTAGCGAGTGTGGGGGGCAGCGGTGAAAAACTGTTTTTT. Its protein is CASSLASVGGSGEKLFF. The chain joins TRBV7-8 to TRBJ1-4; D possibly corresponds to TRBD1 (6 bases). Per the germline V gene, CDR1 is SGHVS and CDR2 is FQNEAQ. The CDR3 contains 17 residues. Trimming removed 0 bases from V and 7 bases from J, with 18 bases in between.

The chain recombines TRBV11-2 with TRBJ1-4; no firm D call. The CDR3 totals 14 residues. CDR1 and CDR2 from the germline V gene are SGHAT and FQNNGV. Trimming took off 6 bases at V and 0 bases at J, with 8 bases between the two ends. The CDR3 is CASRAPATNEKLFF. The DNA of the CDR3 is TGTGCCAGCAGGGCACCTGCAACTAATGAAAAACTGTTTTTT.

Ten or more counts support this clonotype. This chain joins TRBV18 and TRBJ2-5; weak D call: TRBD1 (6 bases). This CDR3 comprises 13 residues. Trimming removed 7 bases at V and 5 bases at J, with 14 bases between. Germline V CDR1 and CDR2: KGHSH, LQKENI. Here the CDR3 DNA reads TGTGCCAGCTGTTTAGGGGGAGAGGAGACCCAGTACTTC. This translates into CASCLGGEETQYF.

Only a few counts were recorded for this clonotype. The chain combines TRBV2 with TRBJ2-3; D is possibly TRBD2 (5 bases). The germline gives CDR1 SNHLY, CDR2 FYNNEI. There are 14 residues in the CDR3. Trimming pared 8 bases from V and 1 base from J, leaving 13 bases between. CDR3 loop: CASAWIARTDTQYF. The CDR3 nucleotides are TGTGCCAGCGCCTGGATAGCGCGCACAGATACGCAGTATTTT.

This clonotype was recorded a few times. V is TRBV12-3 or TRBV12-4 and J is TRBJ2-3, with D perhaps assigned TRBD1 or TRBD2 (6 bases each). The CDR3 is made up of 17 amino acids. With 6 bases removed from V and 5 bases from J, the gap between germline ends came to 24 bases. The CDR3 DNA is TGTGCCAGCAGCCAGGGGCGGGAACTTCGTGGGGGAGATACGCAGTATTTT. It yields the protein CASSQGRELRGGDTQYF.

This clonotype showed up just a few times. The rearrangement joins TRBV9 to TRBJ1-1; D is undetermined. The CDR3 covers 12 residues. Trimming cost V 4 bases and J 7 bases, with 11 bases left between them. Germline CDR1 is SGDLS and CDR2 is YYNGEE. This chain's CDR3 is CASSPGGDEAFF. The CDR3 coding sequence is TGTGCCAGCAGCCCCGGCGGGGATGAAGCTTTCTTT.

The chain joins TRBV30 to TRBJ2-1, with D possibly being TRBD1 (5 bases). The CDR3 contains 15 residues. Germline V gene sequence: CDR1 GTSNPN, CDR2 SVGIG (reference sequence). Trimming shortened V by 4 bases and J by 6 bases, and 19 bases separated the two germline ends. CDR3 loop: CAWTSTALLRNEQFF. In nucleotides, the CDR3 is TGTGCCTGGACTTCGACAGCCCTCCTCCGCAATGAGCAGTTCTTC.